In its sample, the clone carrying this TCR beta chain was seen a few times. Time point specified: cycle 4 day 1 (C4D1), after five to seven weeks of nivolumab. Brentuximab vedotin exposure varied, and every patient relapsed after autologous stem cell transplantation. Negative magnetic selection isolated CD4+ T cells from thawed PBMCs. The sample is drawn from a study of PD-1 blockade in classical Hodgkin lymphoma. Sequencing was performed with immunoSEQ multiplex PCR; in TCRdb, only in-frame clones are kept and a portion is missing. The data contain 31,000 or so clones, approximately 79% of them seen just once; the ten biggest clones take up around 0.85%. In germline, CDR1 is KGHSH, CDR2 LQKENI. The CDR3 loop spans 13 amino acids. V gave up 8 bases and J gave up 4 bases, with 14 bases separating them.

The genes are TRBV18 and TRBJ1-2, with D possibly TRBD1 on 5 matching bases. This TCR derives from a human donor with classical Hodgkin lymphoma. The sample consisted of CD4+ T cells from blood, taken before the fourth cycle of nivolumab. The CDR3 here is CASPSGTGYGYTF. The DNA of the CDR3 is TGTGCCAGCCCTTCGGGGACCGGCTATGGCTACACCTTC. Full variable domain (rest looked up from reference TRBV18 and TRBJ1-2): NAGVMQNPRHLVRRRGQEARLRCSPMKGHSHVYWYRQLPEEGLKFMVYLQKENIIDESGMPKERFSAEFPKEGPSILRIQQVVRGDSAAYFCASPSGTGYGYTFGSGTRLTVV.